The rows below give T cell receptor beta chains drawn from one sample of a study of cytomegalovirus exposure and HLA in healthy donors. The table came from immunoSEQ multiplex PCR; TCRdb's copy has only in-frame clones and leaves some out. The data show 150,000 to 200,000 clones, about 82% seen once. Sequenced input: PBMCs. These TCRs come from a young woman in good health and CMV-seronegative. Both conserved end residues are trimmed from each CDR3. The order of the fields is J gene, clone size, V gene, CDR3 protein. Where a row states a size, it is once, few, many or the class of an expanded clone; other rows omit it.

TRBJ2-7 few TRBV7-8 ASSLNGGAYEQY
TRBJ1-4 . TRBV13 ASSFYRGRTTNEKLF
TRBJ2-1 once TRBV27 ASSLTPSYNEQF
TRBJ1-1 . TRBV5-1 ASSPLDSNTEAF
TRBJ2-3 . TRBV27 ASSFRLAGDTQY
TRBJ2-1 . TRBV4-1 ASRLSGDSYNEQF
TRBJ1-2 few TRBV30 AWSTQGDYGYT
TRBJ1-2 once TRBV28 ASSLGGSGRQSYGYT
TRBJ2-5 . TRBV15 ATSRGRLQETQY
TRBJ2-1 . TRBV19 ASRDTLYNEQF
TRBJ2-3 few TRBV7-2 ASRFTGTDTQY
TRBJ2-3 . TRBV5-1 ASSLEGLAGGPDTQY
TRBJ2-2 . TRBV9 ASSRSSGELF
TRBJ1-1 . TRBV6-6 ASSYTGSTEAF
TRBJ1-1 . TRBV30 AWSVQKNTEAF
TRBJ2-7 . TRBV30 AWTGIGGSYEQY
TRBJ1-1 . TRBV2 ASKQGSEAF
TRBJ1-3 . TRBV18 ASSPIGTATGNTIY
TRBJ2-3 . TRBV6-5 ASSSTTSGGTDTQY
TRBJ2-1 . TRBV5-1 ASSFRPSLDSYNEQF